This T cell receptor (beta chain) was captured in a study of a mutant IDH1 vaccine in newly diagnosed glioma. Study context: The study started vaccination 4-6 weeks after radiotherapy alone, or with temozolomide cycles. Most patients had radiochemotherapy with temozolomide before enrollment; others had one alone.

Study observations and caveats: Seemingly, top peripheral T cell clonotype changes bore no relation to pseudoprogression.

Libraries were prepared by immunoSEQ multiplex PCR; TCRdb keeps only in-frame clonotypes and omits some of them. The sample includes about 31,000 clones, over 65% seen only once; the top ten take approximately 10%. The time point denotes: week 35, safety follow-up. The vaccine gave 300 ug of a 20-mer mutant IDH1 peptide subcutaneously per dose. Across weeks 1, 3, 5, 7, 11, 15, 19 and 23, patients received a vaccination each time, eight in all. In the case of this clone: Its antigen remains unknown.

Trimming left V 1 base short and J 1 base short, with 16 bases between. Germline V gene data show CDR1 as LGHNT and CDR2 as FRNRAP. The CDR3 extends over 17 amino acids. V and J are TRBV12-5 and TRBJ1-1; no reliable D call. Material: PBMCs, obtained from a glioma patient whose treatment included an IDH1 peptide vaccine. This clonotype was obtained from a woman in her thirties or forties with glioma. This chain's CDR3 is CASGLDQPDGWNTEAFF. The CDR3 nucleotides are TGTGCTAGTGGTTTGGACCAACCCGACGGTTGGAACACTGAAGCTTTCTTT.